The sequence of this TCR beta chain was determined in a study of T cells in Graves' hyperthyroidism and ophthalmopathy. The study's findings and limits: From stable hyperthyroidism, ophthalmopathy was set apart by a 13 V-J model. Most expanded thyroid clonotypes above 0.001 recurred in blood.

Amplification yielded TCR beta CDR3 regions, with RNA transcripts as the source. RT-PCR in the first round (using the HTBI primer set) targeted the TCR CDR3. MiXCR, applied by TCRdb to the multiplex PCR reads, yields one record per CDR3 protein. The data contain hundreds of thousands of distinct CDR3 sequences, about 19% of them singletons. This CDR3 region has 16 residues. Trimming cost V 0 bases and J 5 bases; bases outside gene matches: 7. Germline CDR1 LGHDT, CDR2 YNNKEL (reference sequence). The blood sample was taken at first hyperthyroidism diagnosis, before any ophthalmopathy symptoms. This clonotype has ten or more counts. Its antigen is not known.

The chain has TRBV3-1 and TRBJ2-1; 7 positions match TRBD2. The clonotype comes from a woman between 45 and 60 years old with Graves' hyperthyroidism that later progressed to Graves' ophthalmopathy. The sequencing input was blood. The chain's CDR3 is CASSQERSGADNEQFF. CDR3 bases: TGTGCCAGCAGCCAAGAGCGCAGCGGGGCCGACAATGAGCAGTTCTTC.